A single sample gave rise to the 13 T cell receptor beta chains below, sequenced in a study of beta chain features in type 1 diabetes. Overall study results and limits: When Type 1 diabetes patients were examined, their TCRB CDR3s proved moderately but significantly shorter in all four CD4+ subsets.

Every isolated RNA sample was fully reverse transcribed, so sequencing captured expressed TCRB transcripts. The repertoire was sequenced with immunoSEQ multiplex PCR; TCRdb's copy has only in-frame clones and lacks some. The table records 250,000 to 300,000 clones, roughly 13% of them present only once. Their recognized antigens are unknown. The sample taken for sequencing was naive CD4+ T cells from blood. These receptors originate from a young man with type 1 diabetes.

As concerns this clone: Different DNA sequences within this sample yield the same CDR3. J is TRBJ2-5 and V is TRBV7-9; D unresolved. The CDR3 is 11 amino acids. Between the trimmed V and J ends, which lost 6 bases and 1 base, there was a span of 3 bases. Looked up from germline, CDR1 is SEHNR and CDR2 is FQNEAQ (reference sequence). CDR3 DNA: TGTGCCAGCAGTAGCCAAGAGACCCAGTACTTC. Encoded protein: CASSSQETQYF.

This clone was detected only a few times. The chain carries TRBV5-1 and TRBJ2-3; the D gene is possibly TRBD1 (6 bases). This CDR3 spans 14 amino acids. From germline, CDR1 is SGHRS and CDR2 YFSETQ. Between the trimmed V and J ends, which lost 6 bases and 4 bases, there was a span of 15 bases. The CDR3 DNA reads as TGCGCCAGCACCCCAGGGCCAGGGGCAGATACGCAGTATTTT. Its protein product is CASTPGPGADTQYF.

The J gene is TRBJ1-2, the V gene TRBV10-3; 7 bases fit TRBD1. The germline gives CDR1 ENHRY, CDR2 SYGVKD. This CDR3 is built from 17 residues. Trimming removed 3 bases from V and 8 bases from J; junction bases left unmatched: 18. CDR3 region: CAISDLGRGDSGDGYTF. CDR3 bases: TGTGCCATCAGTGACCTGGGAAGGGGGGACAGCGGAGACGGCTACACCTTC.

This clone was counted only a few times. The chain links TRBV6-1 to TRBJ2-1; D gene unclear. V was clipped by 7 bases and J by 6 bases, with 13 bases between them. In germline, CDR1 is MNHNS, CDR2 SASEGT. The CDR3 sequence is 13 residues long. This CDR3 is CASTRGPPNEQFF. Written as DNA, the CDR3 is TGTGCCAGCACCCGCGGTCCTCCCAATGAGCAGTTCTTC.

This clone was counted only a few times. The chain's CDR3 is CASSSFQGGGSEAFF. CDR3 sequence (DNA): TGTGCCAGCAGCTCCTTCCAAGGGGGGGGCTCTGAAGCTTTCTTT. The chain has TRBV5-4 and TRBJ1-1, with D perhaps matching TRBD1 (6 bases). The CDR3 extends over 15 amino acids. Germline CDR1 is SGHNT and CDR2 is YYREEE (reference sequence). V was pared by 3 bases and J by 6 bases, with 18 bases between.

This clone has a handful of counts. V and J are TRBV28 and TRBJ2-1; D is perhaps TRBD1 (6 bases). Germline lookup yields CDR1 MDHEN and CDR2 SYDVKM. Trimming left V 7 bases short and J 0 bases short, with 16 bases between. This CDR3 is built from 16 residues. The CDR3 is CASIVAGTNSYNEQFF. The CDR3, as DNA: TGTGCCAGCATTGTCGCTGGGACAAACTCCTACAATGAGCAGTTCTTC.

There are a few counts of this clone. In nucleotides, the CDR3 is TGTGCCAGCAGATCCGGGGGTTCCCAGCATTTT. Amino acids: CASRSGGSQHF. The chain joins TRBV27 to TRBJ1-5, with D perhaps matching TRBD1 (5 bases). Trimming removed 6 bases at V and 11 bases at J, with 11 bases between. The CDR3 runs to 11 residues. CDR1 and CDR2 (germline): MNHEY, SMNVEV (reference sequence).

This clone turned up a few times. This CDR3 reads CASSRALDREPHEQYF. The CDR3 coding sequence is TGTGCCAGCAGTCGGGCCCTTGACAGGGAACCACACGAGCAGTACTTC. The chain is built from TRBV28 and TRBJ2-7, with 7 bases identical to TRBD1. The J segment lost 5 bases and the V segment lost 5 bases, leaving 15 bases of the junction unmatched. The CDR3 has 16 residues. The germline gives CDR1 MDHEN, CDR2 SYDVKM.

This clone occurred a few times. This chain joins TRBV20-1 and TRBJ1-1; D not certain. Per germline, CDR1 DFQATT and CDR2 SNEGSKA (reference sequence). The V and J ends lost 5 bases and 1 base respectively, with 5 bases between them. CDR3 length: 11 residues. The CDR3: CSALRNTEAFF. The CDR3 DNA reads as TGCAGTGCTCTAAGGAACACTGAAGCTTTCTTT.

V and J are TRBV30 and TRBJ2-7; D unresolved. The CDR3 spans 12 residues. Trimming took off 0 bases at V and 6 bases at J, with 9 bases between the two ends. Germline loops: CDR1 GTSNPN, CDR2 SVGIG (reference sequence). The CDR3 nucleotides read TGTGCCTGGAGTGTGTTTGTATCCGAGCAGTACTTC. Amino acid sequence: CAWSVFVSEQYF.

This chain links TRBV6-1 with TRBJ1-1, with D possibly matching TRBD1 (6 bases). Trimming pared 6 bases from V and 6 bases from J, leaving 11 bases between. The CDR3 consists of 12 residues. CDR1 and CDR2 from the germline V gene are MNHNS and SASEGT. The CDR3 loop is CASRTTGSEAFF. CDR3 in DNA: TGTGCCAGCAGGACGACAGGTTCTGAAGCTTTCTTT.

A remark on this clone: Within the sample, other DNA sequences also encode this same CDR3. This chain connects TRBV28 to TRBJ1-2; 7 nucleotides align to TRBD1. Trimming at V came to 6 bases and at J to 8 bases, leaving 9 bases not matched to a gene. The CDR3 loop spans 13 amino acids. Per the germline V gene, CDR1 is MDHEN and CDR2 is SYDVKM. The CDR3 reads CASSPGDSYGYTF. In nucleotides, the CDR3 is TGTGCCAGCAGCCCCGGGGACAGTTACGGCTACACCTTC.

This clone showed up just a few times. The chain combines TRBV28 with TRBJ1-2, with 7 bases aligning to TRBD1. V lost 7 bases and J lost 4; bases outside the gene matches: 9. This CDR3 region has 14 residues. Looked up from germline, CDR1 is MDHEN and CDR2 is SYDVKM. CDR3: CASILTGDLYGYTF. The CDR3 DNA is TGTGCCAGCATTCTTACAGGGGACCTCTATGGCTACACCTTC.